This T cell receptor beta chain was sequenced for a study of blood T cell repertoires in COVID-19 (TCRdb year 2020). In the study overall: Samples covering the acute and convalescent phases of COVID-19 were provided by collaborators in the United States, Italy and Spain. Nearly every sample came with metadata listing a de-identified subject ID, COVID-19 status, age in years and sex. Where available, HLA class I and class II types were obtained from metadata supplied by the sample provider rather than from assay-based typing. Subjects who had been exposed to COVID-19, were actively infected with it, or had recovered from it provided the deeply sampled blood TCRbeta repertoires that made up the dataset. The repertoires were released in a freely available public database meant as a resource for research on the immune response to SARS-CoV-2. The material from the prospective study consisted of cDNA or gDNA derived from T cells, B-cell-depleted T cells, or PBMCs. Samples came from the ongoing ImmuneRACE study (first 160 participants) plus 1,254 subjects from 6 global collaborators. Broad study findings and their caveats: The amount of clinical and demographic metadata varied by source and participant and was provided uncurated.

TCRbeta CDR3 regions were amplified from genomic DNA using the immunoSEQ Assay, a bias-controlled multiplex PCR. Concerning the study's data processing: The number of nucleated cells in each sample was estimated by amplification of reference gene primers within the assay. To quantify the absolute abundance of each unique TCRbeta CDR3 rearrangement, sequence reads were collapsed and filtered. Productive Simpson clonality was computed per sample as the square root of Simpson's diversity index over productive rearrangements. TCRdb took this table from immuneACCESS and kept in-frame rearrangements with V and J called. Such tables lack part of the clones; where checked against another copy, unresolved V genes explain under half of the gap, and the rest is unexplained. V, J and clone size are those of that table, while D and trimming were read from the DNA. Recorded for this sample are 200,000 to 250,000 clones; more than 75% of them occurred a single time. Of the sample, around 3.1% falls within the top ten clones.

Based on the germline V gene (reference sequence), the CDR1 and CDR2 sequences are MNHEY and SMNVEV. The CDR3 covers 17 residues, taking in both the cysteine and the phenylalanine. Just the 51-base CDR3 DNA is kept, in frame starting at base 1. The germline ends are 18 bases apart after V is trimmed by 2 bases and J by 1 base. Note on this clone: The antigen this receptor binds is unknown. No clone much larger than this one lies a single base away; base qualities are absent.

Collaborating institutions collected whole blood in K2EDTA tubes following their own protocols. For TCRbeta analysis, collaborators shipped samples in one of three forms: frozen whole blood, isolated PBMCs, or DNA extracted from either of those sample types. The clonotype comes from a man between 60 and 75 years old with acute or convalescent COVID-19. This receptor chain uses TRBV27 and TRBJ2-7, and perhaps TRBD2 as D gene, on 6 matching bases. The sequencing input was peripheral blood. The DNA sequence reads TGTGCCAGCAGTTTAGAGGTCGAGGAGGGCCCATCCTACGAGCAGTACTTC. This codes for CASSLEVEEGPSYEQYF.